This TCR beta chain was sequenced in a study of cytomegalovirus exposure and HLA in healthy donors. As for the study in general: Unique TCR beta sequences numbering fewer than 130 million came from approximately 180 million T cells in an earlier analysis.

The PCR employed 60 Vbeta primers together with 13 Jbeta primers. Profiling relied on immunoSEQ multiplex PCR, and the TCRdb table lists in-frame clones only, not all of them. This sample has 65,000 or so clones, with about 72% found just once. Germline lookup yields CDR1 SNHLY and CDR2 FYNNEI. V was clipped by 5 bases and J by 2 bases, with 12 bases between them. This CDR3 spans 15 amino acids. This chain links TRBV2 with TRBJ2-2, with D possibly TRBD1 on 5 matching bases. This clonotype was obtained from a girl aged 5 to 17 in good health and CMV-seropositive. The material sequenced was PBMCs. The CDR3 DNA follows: TGTGCCAGCAGTAGGGGTTTTAAAAACACCGGGGAGCTGTTTTTT. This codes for CASSRGFKNTGELFF.